A single T cell receptor (beta chain) is shown here with its context. Its antigen is currently unknown. The entry originates in a study of cytomegalovirus exposure and HLA in healthy donors. Study-level findings and limits: Usually a TCR sequence was rare, but some public TCRs were found in many donors. Associated with HLA alleles at 0.05 false discovery rate in a later analysis were some 16,000 TCR beta sequences. On later analysis, the bulk of CMV-associated TCR beta chains appeared to be HLA-restricted.

With 60 Vbeta and 13 Jbeta primers, the PCR was carried out. The table came from immunoSEQ multiplex PCR; TCRdb's copy has only in-frame clones and leaves some out. The sample consists of about 150,000 clones, over 60% of them appearing once. This CDR3 comprises 17 residues. Unmatched junction bases numbered 13, after V lost 1 base and J lost 7 bases. Germline CDR1 is LGHNA and CDR2 is YSLEER. This TCR derives from a woman aged 30 to 39 in good health and CMV-seronegative. Sequenced sample: PBMCs. This chain uses TRBV4-3 with TRBJ2-7; 10 bases are a match to TRBD1. The CDR3 nucleotides read TGCGCCAGCAGCCAAGCCGCTTACCGACAGGGGGCGGGAGAGCAGTACTTC. Its translation is CASSQAAYRQGAGEQYF.